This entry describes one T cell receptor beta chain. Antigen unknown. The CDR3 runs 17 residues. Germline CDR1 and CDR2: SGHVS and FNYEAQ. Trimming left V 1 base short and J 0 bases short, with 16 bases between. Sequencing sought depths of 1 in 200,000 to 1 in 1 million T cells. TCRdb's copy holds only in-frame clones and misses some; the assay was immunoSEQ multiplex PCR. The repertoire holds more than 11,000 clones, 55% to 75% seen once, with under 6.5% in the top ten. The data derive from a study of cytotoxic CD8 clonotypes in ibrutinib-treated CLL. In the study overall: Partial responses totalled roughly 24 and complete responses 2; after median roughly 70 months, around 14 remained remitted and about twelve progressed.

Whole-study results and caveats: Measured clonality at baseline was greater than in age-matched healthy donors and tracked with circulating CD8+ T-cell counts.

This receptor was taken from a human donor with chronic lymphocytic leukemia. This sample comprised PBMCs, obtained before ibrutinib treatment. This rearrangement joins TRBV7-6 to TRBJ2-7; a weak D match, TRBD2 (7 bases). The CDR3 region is CASSLGAAGASSYEQYF. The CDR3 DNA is TGTGCCAGCAGCTTAGGGGCTGCGGGGGCGAGCTCCTACGAGCAGTACTTC.